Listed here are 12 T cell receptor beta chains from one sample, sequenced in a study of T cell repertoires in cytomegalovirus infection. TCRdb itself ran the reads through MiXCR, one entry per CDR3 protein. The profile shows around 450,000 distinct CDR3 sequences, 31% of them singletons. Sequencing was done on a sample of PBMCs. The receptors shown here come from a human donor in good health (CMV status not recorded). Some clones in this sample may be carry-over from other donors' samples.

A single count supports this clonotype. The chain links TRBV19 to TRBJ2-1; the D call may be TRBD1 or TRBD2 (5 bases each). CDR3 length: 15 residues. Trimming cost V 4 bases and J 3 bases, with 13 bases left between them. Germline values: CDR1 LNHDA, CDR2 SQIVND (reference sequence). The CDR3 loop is CASSKKGTGYNEQFF. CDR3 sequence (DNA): TGTGCCAGTAGTAAAAAAGGGACGGGCTACAATGAGCAGTTCTTC.

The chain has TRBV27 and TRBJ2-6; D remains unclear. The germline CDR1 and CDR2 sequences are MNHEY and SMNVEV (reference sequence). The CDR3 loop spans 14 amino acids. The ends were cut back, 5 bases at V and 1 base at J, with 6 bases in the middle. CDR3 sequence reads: CASSMGSGANVLTF. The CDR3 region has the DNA TGTGCCAGCAGTATGGGATCTGGGGCCAACGTCCTGACTTTC.

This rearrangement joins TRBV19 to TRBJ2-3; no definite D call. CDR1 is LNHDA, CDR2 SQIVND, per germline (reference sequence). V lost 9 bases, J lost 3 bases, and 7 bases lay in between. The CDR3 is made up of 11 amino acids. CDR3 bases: TGTGCCAGCGGATTTACAGATACGCAGTATTTT. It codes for CASGFTDTQYF.

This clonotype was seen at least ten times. The CDR3 DNA is TGTGCCAGCAGCCCTAGCGGAGCCCGGACCCAGTACTTC. Residues: CASSPSGARTQYF. V and J are TRBV7-8 and TRBJ2-5; TRBD2 matches at 7 bases. Germline V CDR1 and CDR2: SGHVS, FQNEAQ. The ends lost 5 bases at V and 7 bases at J; junction bases unmatched: 7. The CDR3 covers 13 residues.

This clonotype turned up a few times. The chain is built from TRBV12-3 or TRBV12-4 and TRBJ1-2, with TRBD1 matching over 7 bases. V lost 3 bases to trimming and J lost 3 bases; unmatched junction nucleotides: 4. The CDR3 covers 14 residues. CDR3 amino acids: CASSLRGQDYGYTF. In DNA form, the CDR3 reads TGTGCCAGCAGTTTGAGGGGGCAGGACTATGGCTACACCTTC.

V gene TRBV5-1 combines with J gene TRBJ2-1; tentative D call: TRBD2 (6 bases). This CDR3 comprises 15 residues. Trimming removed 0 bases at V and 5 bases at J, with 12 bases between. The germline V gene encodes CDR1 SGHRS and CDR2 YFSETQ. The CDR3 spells CASSLGPGSHNEQFF. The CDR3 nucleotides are TGCGCCAGCAGCTTGGGGCCCGGGAGTCACAATGAGCAGTTCTTC.

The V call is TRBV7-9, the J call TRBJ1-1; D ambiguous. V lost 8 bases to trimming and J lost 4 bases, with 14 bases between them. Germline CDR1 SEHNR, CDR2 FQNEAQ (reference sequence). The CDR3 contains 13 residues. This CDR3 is CASLGGVSTEAFF. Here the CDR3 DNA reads TGTGCCAGCCTGGGTGGGGTTTCCACTGAAGCTTTCTTT.

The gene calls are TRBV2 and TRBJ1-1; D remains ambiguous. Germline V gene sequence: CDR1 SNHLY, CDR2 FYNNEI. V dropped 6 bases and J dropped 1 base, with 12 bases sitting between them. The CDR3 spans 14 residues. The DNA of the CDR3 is TGTGCCAGCAGGGACCCCGGGAGGAACACTGAAGCTTTCTTT. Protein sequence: CASRDPGRNTEAFF.

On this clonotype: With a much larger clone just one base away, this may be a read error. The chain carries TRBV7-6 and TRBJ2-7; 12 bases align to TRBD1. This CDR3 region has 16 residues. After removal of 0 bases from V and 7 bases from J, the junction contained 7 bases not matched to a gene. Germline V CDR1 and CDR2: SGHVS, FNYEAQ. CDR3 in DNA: TGTGCCAGCAGCTTAGCGTCGGGACAGGGGGCGAAAGAGCAGTACTTC. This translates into CASSLASGQGAKEQYF.

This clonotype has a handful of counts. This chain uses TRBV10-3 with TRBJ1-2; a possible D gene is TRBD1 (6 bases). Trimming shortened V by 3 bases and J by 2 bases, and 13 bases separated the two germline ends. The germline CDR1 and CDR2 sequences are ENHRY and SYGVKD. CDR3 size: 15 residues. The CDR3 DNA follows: TGTGCCATCAGTGAACAGGGTGGCGGGAACTATGGCTACACCTTC. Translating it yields CAISEQGGGNYGYTF.

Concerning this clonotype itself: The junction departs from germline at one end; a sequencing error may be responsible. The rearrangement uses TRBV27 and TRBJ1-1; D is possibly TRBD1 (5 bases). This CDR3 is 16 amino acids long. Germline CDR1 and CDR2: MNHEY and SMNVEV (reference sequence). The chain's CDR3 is CASSLQGPRVKTEAFF. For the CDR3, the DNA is TGTGCCAGCAGTTTACAGGGTCCCAGAGTGAAAACTGAAGCTTTCTTT.

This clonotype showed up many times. CDR3 in amino acids: CASSGSLGVRETQYF. The CDR3 nucleotides are TGTGCCAGCAGCGGATCCCTTGGGGTCAGGGAGACCCAGTACTTC. V gene TRBV7-6 combines with J gene TRBJ2-5; D not resolved. This CDR3 has 15 residues. Germline V gene data show CDR1 as SGHVS and CDR2 as FNYEAQ. Trimming took 5 bases from V and 5 from J, leaving 18 bases between them.